This T cell receptor (beta chain) was identified in a study of T-cell memory formation after mild COVID-19 (dated by TCRdb to 2020 to 2022). General notes on the study: TCR sequence clusters from the two donors were found to be largely donor specific. T-cell clones expanding and contracting after mild COVID-19 in two donors were tracked by longitudinal TCRalpha and TCRbeta repertoire sequencing. Two young, previously healthy adult volunteers, one female and one male, were included in the cohort.

Study-level results and caveats: Only two mild cases were covered by the study, and larger cohorts that include severe cases with pre-infection samples were considered necessary. Contracting CD4+ clones were located mainly in the CM and EM memory subsets, whereas CD8+ clones were found to be enriched in EMRA. SARS-CoV-2 specificity was not confirmed for the second-wave clones peaking on day 37. Some responding clones were detected in pre-infection memory, which suggested that pre-existing cross-reactive memory T cells had joined the SARS-CoV-2 response. From day 15 to 85, contracting clones showed balanced CD4/CD8 phenotypes, whereas a second wave of clones that expanded from day 15 to 37 leaned towards CD4+.

PBMCs were isolated by Ficoll-Paque density gradient centrifugation. CDR1 LGHNA and CDR2 YSLEER are derived from the germline V gene. Its CDR3 holds 17 amino acids, cysteine through phenylalanine. CDR3 DNA is the only sequence kept; it has 51 bases, read in frame from the first base. V is cut by 2 bases and J by 4 bases, and the space between the germline ends is 17 bases. Data came from an Illumina NovaSeq 6000. TCRalpha and TCRbeta cDNA libraries were built by 5'RACE with constant-segment primers, adding sample barcodes and unique molecular identifiers. Trizol reagent was used to extract RNA from every sample. Library amplification was performed in two PCR steps, and a second sample barcode and Illumina TruSeq adapters were introduced in the second step. Sequencing of the libraries was done on an Illumina NovaSeq, producing 2 x 150 bp paired-end reads. For the original study's pipeline: Reads were demultiplexed and collapsed into UMI-guided consensus sequences with migec v1.2.7. With mixcr v2.1.11, UMI consensuses were aligned to TRA and TRB V and J templates and assembled into clonotypes. Expanded or contracted clonotypes were those called significant by both edgeR and NoisET, with noise models trained on biological replicates. For edgeR calls, the cutoffs were a false discovery rate-adjusted p below 0.01 and a log2 fold-change threshold of 1. As an exploratory analysis of dynamics, max-normalized trajectories of the 1000 most abundant clonotypes were examined by PCA with hierarchical clustering. The CD4 or CD8 phenotype of responding clones was assigned using the separately sequenced CD4+ and CD8+ repertoires. TCRdb cleaned the public reads at Q25 with fastp, built clones with MiXCR and kept in-frame beta chains. Records with the same CDR3 protein are collapsed into one entry carrying the most frequent genes and DNA. TCRdb's processing, not the authors' own work, is the source of the V and J calls. Recorded for this sample are under 300,000 distinct CDR3 sequences; around 17% of them occurred a single time. Around 3.8% of the sample goes to the ten largest clones.

The table lists this clonotype with a few counts. Its antigen remains undetermined. The sample holds no much larger clone one base away, and base qualities are not on file. The rearranged chain carries TRBV4-3 and TRBJ1-4, and the D gene may be TRBD1, 5 bases matching. The receptor's source is a man aged 18-30 years who had mild COVID-19 (a few samples of this study predate the infection). The sample titles of this study are shuffled in the database, so cell type and time point are left out; the donor was told from shared clones. Input material: PBMCs or a T cell subset sorted from them (not recorded which). This receptor carries the CDR3 CASSQMDLGGINEKLFF. The nucleotide sequence is TGCGCCAGCAGCCAAATGGACTTGGGGGGGATTAATGAAAAACTGTTTTTT.